This record concerns one T cell receptor beta chain sequence. The antigen it recognizes is unknown. There are no base qualities to consult, and no much larger clone falls within one base. This sample stems from a study of T cell responses to AZD1222 COVID-19 vaccine (dated by TCRdb to the early 2020s). Background for the entire study: TCR sequencing was performed for more than 230 trial participants, of whom some 200 were given two doses of AZD1222 and approximately 25 were given two doses of MenACWY control vaccine. Trial participants were enrolled into age subgroups of 18-55, 56-69 and 70-plus years, which contained about 150, 28 and 57 TCR-sequenced participants, respectively. Findings and caveats that apply to the study as a whole: Conclusions about previously exposed vaccinees are limited, since just five or six AZD1222 recipients were seropositive for SARS-CoV-2 at baseline. After two AZD1222 doses, both the breadth and the depth of spike-specific TCRs were significantly higher than at day 0 and than in MenACWY recipients. Reportedly, almost half of the unique spike-specific TCRs recognized epitopes lying outside the regions that are mutated in the B.1.351 and B.1.1.7 variants. CD4 TCRs associated with the vaccine covered the entire spike protein, and the dominant responses were in regions 160-218 and 743-854. In the small 56-69-year group, the increase in depth fell short of significance, most likely because of low power. Because no samples from the day 14 peak response were available, repertoires could be characterized only after the peak T cell response. Participants were mostly white British and included more females than males, and it was suggested by the authors that clonal diversity may have been underestimated.

The CDR3 regions of human TCRbeta chains were subjected to immunosequencing. On the study's bioinformatics: Repertoire TCRs were matched against a reference library of SARS-CoV-2-specific TCRs generated with the MIRA antigen-specificity platform. Breadth was defined as the fraction of unique TCRs that were SARS-CoV-2-associated, and depth was defined as the fraction of total T cells that were SARS-CoV-2-associated. Using the MIRA data, each spike-specific TCR was assigned both to the spike region to which the TCR was reactive and to a CD4 or CD8 class. Log10-transformed breadth and depth values were compared by one-way ANOVA with Sidak's multiple comparisons tests. This immuneACCESS table, as held by TCRdb, lists in-frame sequences with V and J called but not all clones. Of the missing ones, under half trace to an unresolved V gene in checked studies; the others have no known cause. The V and J calls and clone size were taken over from that table, and D and trimming were inferred from the DNA. The sample table records 150,000 to 200,000 clones; less than 95% of these occur just once. About 6% of the sample lies in the top ten.

The time point label corresponds to: about 28 days (+/-7) after the second vaccine dose. Because spike-specific TCR depth and breadth did not differ between the two schedules, AZD1222 recipients who got a second dose at roughly 4 weeks were pooled with those who got a second dose at roughly 12 weeks. Vaccinee samples came from UK trials COV001 and COV002, including a single-blind randomized controlled phase 2/3 trial of AZD1222 (ChAdOx1 nCoV-19) in healthy adults. For TCRbeta chain sequencing, PBMC samples from trial participants were taken at day 0 and at day 28 after the second dose. V was cut back by 6 bases and J by 4 bases, leaving a gap of 12 bases between them. From its cysteine to its phenylalanine, the CDR3 spans 13 amino acids. The kept DNA is CDR3 alone, 39 bases in frame from the first base.

The clonotype was recovered from an adult who received the AZD1222 COVID-19 vaccine. The rearranged segments are TRBV12-3 or TRBV12-4 and TRBJ1-2, and the D gene may be TRBD1, 5 bases matching. Sequenced here: peripheral blood, sampled 28 days after the second AZD1222 dose. The bases read TGTGCCAGCAGGATGCCGGGGACCTATGGCTACACCTTC. Protein translation: CASRMPGTYGYTF.